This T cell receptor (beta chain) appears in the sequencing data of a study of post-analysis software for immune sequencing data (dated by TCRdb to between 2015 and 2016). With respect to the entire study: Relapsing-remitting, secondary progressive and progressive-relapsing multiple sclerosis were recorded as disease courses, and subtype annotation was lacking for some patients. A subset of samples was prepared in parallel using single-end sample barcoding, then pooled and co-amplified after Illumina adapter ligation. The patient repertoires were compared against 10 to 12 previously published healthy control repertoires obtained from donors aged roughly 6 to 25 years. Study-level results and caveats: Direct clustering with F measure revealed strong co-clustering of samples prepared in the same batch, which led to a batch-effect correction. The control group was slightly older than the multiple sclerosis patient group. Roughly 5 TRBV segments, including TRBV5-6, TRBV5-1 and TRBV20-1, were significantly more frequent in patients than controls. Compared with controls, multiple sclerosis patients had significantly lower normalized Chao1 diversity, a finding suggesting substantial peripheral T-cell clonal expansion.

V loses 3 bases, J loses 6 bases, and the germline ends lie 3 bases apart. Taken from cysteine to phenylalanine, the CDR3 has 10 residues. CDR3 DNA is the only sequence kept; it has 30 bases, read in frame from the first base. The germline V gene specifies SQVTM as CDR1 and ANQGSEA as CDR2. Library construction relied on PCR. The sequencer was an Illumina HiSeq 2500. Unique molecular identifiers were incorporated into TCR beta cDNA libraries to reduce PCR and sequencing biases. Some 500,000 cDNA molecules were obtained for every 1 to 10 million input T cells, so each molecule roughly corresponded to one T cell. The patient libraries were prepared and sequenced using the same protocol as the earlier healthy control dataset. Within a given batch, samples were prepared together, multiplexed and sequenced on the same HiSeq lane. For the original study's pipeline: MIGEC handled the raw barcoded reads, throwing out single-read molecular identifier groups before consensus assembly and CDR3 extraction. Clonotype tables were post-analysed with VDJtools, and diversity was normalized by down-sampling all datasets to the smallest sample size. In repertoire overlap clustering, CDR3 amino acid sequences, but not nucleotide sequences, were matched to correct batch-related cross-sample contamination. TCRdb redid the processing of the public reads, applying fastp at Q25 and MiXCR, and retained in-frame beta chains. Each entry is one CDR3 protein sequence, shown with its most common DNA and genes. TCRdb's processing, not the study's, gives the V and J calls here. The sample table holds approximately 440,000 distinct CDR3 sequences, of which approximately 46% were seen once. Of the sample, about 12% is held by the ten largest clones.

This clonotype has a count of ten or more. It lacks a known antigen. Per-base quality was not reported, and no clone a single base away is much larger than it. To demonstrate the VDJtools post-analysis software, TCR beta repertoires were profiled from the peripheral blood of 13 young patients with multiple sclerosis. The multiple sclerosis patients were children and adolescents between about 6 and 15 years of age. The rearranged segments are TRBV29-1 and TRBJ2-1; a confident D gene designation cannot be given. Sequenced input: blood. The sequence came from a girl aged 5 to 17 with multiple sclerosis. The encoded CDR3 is CSVDSNEQFF. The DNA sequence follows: TGCAGCGTTGATAGCAATGAGCAGTTCTTC.